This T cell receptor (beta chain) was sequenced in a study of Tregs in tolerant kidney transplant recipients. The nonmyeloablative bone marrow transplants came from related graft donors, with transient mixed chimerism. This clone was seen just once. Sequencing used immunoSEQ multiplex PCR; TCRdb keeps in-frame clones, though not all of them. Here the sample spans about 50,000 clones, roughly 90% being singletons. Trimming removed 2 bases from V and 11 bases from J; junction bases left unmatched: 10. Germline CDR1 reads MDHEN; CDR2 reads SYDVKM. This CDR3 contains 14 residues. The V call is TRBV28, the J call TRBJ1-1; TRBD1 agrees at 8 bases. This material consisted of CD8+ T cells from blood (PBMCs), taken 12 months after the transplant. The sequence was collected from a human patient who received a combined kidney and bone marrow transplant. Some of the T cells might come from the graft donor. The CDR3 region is CASSLDRGLNRAFF. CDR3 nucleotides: TGTGCCAGCAGTTTAGACAGGGGATTAAATAGGGCTTTCTTT.